The 18 T cell receptor beta chains below come from one sample, sequenced in a study of cytomegalovirus exposure and HLA in healthy donors. PCR primers comprised 60 Vbeta and 13 Jbeta primers. Clones were sequenced by immunoSEQ multiplex PCR, and TCRdb holds only the in-frame ones, with some missing. In total, the table holds more than 100,000 clones. Material for sequencing was PBMCs. All receptors come from a man aged 18 to 30 in good health and CMV-seronegative.

The chain uses TRBV25-1 and TRBJ1-4; 7 positions match TRBD1. The CDR3 loop spans 15 amino acids. CDR1 and CDR2 (germline): MGHDK, SYGVNS. Trimming at V came to 3 bases and at J to 10 bases, leaving 11 bases not matched to a gene. The CDR3 sequence is CASSDTGTVVGKLFF. DNA of the CDR3: TGTGCCAGCAGTGATACCGGGACAGTAGTCGGAAAACTGTTTTTT.

J is TRBJ1-2 and V is TRBV6-5; possibly TRBD1 for D (5 bases). The CDR3 runs to 12 residues. Between the trimmed V and J ends, which lost 10 bases and 3 bases, there was a span of 12 bases. Germline loops: CDR1 MNHEY, CDR2 SVGAGI. The CDR3 nucleotides are TGTGCCACCTGGAGGGGCCACTATGGCTACACCTTC. Translation: CATWRGHYGYTF.

V gene TRBV18 combines with J gene TRBJ1-2, with no clear D. The germline V gene has CDR1 KGHSH and CDR2 LQKENI. This CDR3 spans 13 amino acids. V was trimmed by 6 bases and J by 8 bases, leaving 16 bases between them. CDR3 nucleotides: TGTGCCAGCTCCCCCGACGGAGCTCTAGGCTACACCTTC. It yields the protein CASSPDGALGYTF.

The gene calls are TRBV9 and TRBJ1-6; TRBD1 matches at 7 bases. Trimming at V came to 7 bases and at J to 6 bases, leaving 7 bases not matched to a gene. From germline, CDR1 is SGDLS and CDR2 YYNGEE. The CDR3 covers 14 residues. CDR3 in DNA: TGTGCCAGCGGACCGGGACAGCGTAATTCACCCCTCCACTTT. Residues: CASGPGQRNSPLHF.

The genes are TRBV6-1 and TRBJ2-5, with D possibly TRBD1 on 6 matching bases. This CDR3 is 13 amino acids long. V lost 4 bases and J 5 bases, leaving 11 bases between the germline ends. CDR1 is MNHNS, CDR2 SASEGT, per germline. CDR3: CASSAGGRETQYF. In nucleotides, the CDR3 is TGTGCCAGCAGTGCTGGGGGCCGGGAGACCCAGTACTTC.

V usage is TRBV18 and J usage is TRBJ2-7; 8 bases are shared with TRBD1. This CDR3 has 13 amino acids. Trimming cost V 6 bases and J 5 bases; bases outside gene matches: 6. CDR1 and CDR2 (germline): KGHSH, LQKENI. The CDR3 spells CASSQTGVHEQYF. The CDR3 nucleotides are TGTGCCAGCTCCCAGACAGGGGTCCACGAGCAGTACTTC.

This rearrangement joins TRBV7-9 to TRBJ2-1; tentative D call: TRBD2 (6 bases). The germline CDR1 and CDR2 sequences are SEHNR and FQNEAQ (reference sequence). The length of the CDR3 is 14 residues. Trimming stripped 7 bases from V and 6 bases from J, with 16 bases between. CDR3 nucleotides: TGTGCCAGCAATTCTTTGCGGGGAGGCAATGAGCAGTTCTTC. Encoded protein: CASNSLRGGNEQFF.

The gene calls are TRBV10-2 and TRBJ2-3; D is unresolved. Germline V gives CDR1 WSHSY, CDR2 SAAADI. Trimming stripped 3 bases from V and 5 bases from J, with 3 bases between. The CDR3 length is 11 residues. The CDR3 bases are TGCGCCAGCAGTGACCTAGATACGCAGTATTTT. It specifies CASSDLDTQYF.

The chain joins TRBV19 to TRBJ2-1; 13 positions match TRBD2. CDR3 length: 13 residues. J was trimmed by 10 bases and V by 6 bases; bases with no gene match: 3. The germline V gene has CDR1 LNHDA and CDR2 SQIVND (reference sequence). The DNA for the CDR3 is TGTGCCAGTAGCTTGGGACTAGCGGGAGAGCAGTTCTTC. Translating it yields CASSLGLAGEQFF.

The chain combines TRBV7-8 with TRBJ1-5; 12 positions agree with TRBD1. V trimming: 3 bases; J trimming: 6 bases; junction bases outside the gene matches: 6. This CDR3 contains 16 residues. Per the germline V gene, CDR1 is SGHVS and CDR2 is FQNEAQ. This CDR3 reads CASSFSGTGGLQPQHF. The CDR3 nucleotides are TGTGCCAGCAGCTTTTCCGGGACAGGGGGCCTTCAGCCCCAGCATTTT.

The chain employs TRBV30 and TRBJ2-1, with TRBD1 matching 10 bases. Looked up from germline, CDR1 is GTSNPN and CDR2 is SVGIG (reference sequence). With 2 bases clipped from V and 5 bases from J, the junction kept 3 bases outside the gene matches. This CDR3 spans 14 amino acids. The CDR3 here is CAWSTGTGDNEQFF. The CDR3 nucleotides are TGTGCCTGGAGTACCGGGACAGGGGACAATGAGCAGTTCTTC.

The CDR3 reads CASSPMGGHLKNIQYF. The DNA of the CDR3 is TGTGCCAGTAGTCCCATGGGAGGGCACCTTAAAAACATTCAGTACTTC. The rearrangement links TRBV19 to TRBJ2-4; 7 bases align to TRBD2. Germline V gene data show CDR1 as LNHDA and CDR2 as SQIVND (reference sequence). J was trimmed by 4 bases and V by 5 bases; bases with no gene match: 11. The CDR3 sequence is 16 residues long.

The CDR3 protein is CATSNRAVGSGNQPQHF. As DNA, the CDR3 is TGTGCCACCAGCAATCGTGCGGTCGGGTCCGGCAATCAGCCCCAGCATTTT. V is TRBV15 and J is TRBJ1-5; D gene ambiguous. Germline values: CDR1 LNHNV, CDR2 YYDKDF (reference sequence). V was cut by 4 bases and J by 2 bases, with 18 bases left in between. The CDR3 sequence is 17 residues long.

The chain couples TRBV28 to TRBJ2-3; 9 bases are shared with TRBD1. V trimming: 5 bases; J trimming: 9 bases; junction bases outside the gene matches: 9. The CDR3 runs to 14 residues. CDR1 and CDR2 from the germline V gene are MDHEN and SYDVKM. CDR3 bases: TGTGCCAGCAGTGCCGCGGGACAGGGCCAAACGCAGTATTTT. This translates into CASSAAGQGQTQYF. The full variable domain, with the rest looked up from reference TRBV28 and TRBJ2-3, is DVKVTQSSRYLVKRTGEKVFLECVQDMDHENMFWYRQDPGLGLRLIYFSYDVKMKEKGDIPEGYSVSREKKERFSLILESASTNQTSMYLCASSAAGQGQTQYFGPGTRLTVL.

Written as DNA, the CDR3 is TGCGCCAGCAGCTACACCCCACAGGGTCAAGATCAGCCCCAGCATTTT. Amino acids: CASSYTPQGQDQPQHF. The chain carries TRBV5-1 and TRBJ1-5; possibly TRBD1 for D (6 bases). Per the germline V gene, CDR1 is SGHRS and CDR2 is YFSETQ. V gave up 3 bases and J gave up 5 bases, with 18 bases separating them. The CDR3 loop spans 16 amino acids.

V and J are TRBV6-6 and TRBJ1-5; TRBD1 might be the D (6 bases). From germline, CDR1 is MNHNY and CDR2 SVGAGI (reference sequence). Trimming removed 8 bases at V and 4 bases at J, with 9 bases between. This CDR3 has 12 residues. CDR3 residues: CASQTGNQPQHF. In DNA form, the CDR3 reads TGTGCCAGCCAGACAGGTAATCAGCCCCAGCATTTT.

This rearrangement joins TRBV27 to TRBJ2-1; TRBD2 matches 9 bases. The germline V gene has CDR1 MNHEY and CDR2 SMNVEV (reference sequence). The CDR3 has 14 amino acids. Trimming cost V 5 bases and J 6 bases; bases outside gene matches: 5. In nucleotides, the CDR3 is TGTGCCAGCAGTGGCCTAGCGGGGCGCAATGAGCAGTTCTTC. Translated: CASSGLAGRNEQFF.

The chain joins TRBV10-1 to TRBJ1-3, with D hard to call. The CDR3 has 15 residues. Germline assignment: CDR1 WNHNN and CDR2 SYGVQD (reference sequence). The germline V and J ends were trimmed by 10 bases and 0 bases, with 16 bases remaining between them. CDR3 coding DNA: TGCGCCACCTCGACTGCCTCCAGCTCTGGAAACACCATATATTTT. Its protein product is CATSTASSSGNTIYF.